One and the same sample provided the 18 T cell receptor beta chains below, sequenced in a study of T cells in Graves' hyperthyroidism and ophthalmopathy. The source material, RNA transcripts, was used to amplify TCR beta CDR3 regions. Initially, a first-round RT-PCR of the TCR CDR3 employed the HTBI primer set. TCRdb redid the calling of the multiplex PCR reads with MiXCR, one entry per CDR3 protein. The sample yields about 340,000 distinct CDR3 sequences, roughly 21% seen once. The sample comprised blood. Receptor source: a woman in her 50s with Graves' hyperthyroidism.

This clonotype came up many times. The chain is built from TRBV12-3 or TRBV12-4 and TRBJ1-5, with a tentative D call TRBD1 (5 bases). V lost 3 bases and J 3 bases, leaving 12 bases between the germline ends. The CDR3 has 15 amino acids. The DNA of the CDR3 is TGTGCCAGCAGTTTGGGGCAGAGCTACAATCAGCCCCAGCATTTT. Its protein product is CASSLGQSYNQPQHF.

Remarks on this clonotype: At one of its ends the junction is not consistent with the germline gene, which may arise from a read error. The V call is TRBV10-2, the J call TRBJ1-2, with D perhaps matching TRBD1 (5 bases). Germline V gene data show CDR1 as WSHSY and CDR2 as SAAADI. This CDR3 contains 15 residues. Written as DNA, the CDR3 is TGTGCCAGCAGTGGACCCAGGGTTCCTAACTATGGCTTCACCTTC. Protein sequence: CASSGPRVPNYGFTF.

This clonotype occurred many times. V gene TRBV29-1 combines with J gene TRBJ1-1; perhaps TRBD1 as D (6 bases). The germline CDR1 and CDR2 sequences are SQVTM and ANQGSEA. Trimming stripped 1 base from V and 5 bases from J, with 11 bases between. There are 13 residues in the CDR3. The CDR3 here is CSVEVVQGTEAFF. The CDR3 DNA is TGCAGCGTTGAAGTTGTTCAGGGGACTGAAGCTTTCTTT.

The chain carries TRBV20-1 and TRBJ2-7, with 11 nucleotides matching TRBD2. This CDR3 contains 11 residues. J gave up 9 bases and V 6 bases, and 4 bases lay outside the gene matches. Germline V CDR1 and CDR2: DFQATT, SNEGSKA (reference sequence). The CDR3 loop is CSAKLAGAQYF. The CDR3, as DNA: TGCAGTGCCAAACTAGCGGGGGCGCAGTACTTC.

This clonotype has at least ten counts. The rearrangement joins TRBV5-1 to TRBJ1-4; no firm D call. Between the trimmed V and J ends, which lost 1 base and 5 bases, there was a span of 9 bases. The CDR3 length is 14 residues. Germline CDR1 reads SGHRS; CDR2 reads YFSETQ. CDR3 DNA: TGCGCCAGCAGCTTGAACGGTCAGAATGAAAAACTGTTTTTT. It yields the protein CASSLNGQNEKLFF.

This chain links TRBV6-1 with TRBJ2-2, with D maybe TRBD2 (7 bases). Germline V gene lookup returns CDR1 MNHNS and CDR2 SASEGT. The V end lost 0 bases, the J end lost 6 bases, and 17 bases lay between the germline ends. The CDR3 length is 17 residues. The CDR3 nucleotides read TGTGCCAGCAGTGAAGCGCTGGGGGGCGCGGGGGCCGGGGAGCTGTTTTTT. Encoded protein: CASSEALGGAGAGELFF.

Many counts were recorded for this clonotype. The J gene is TRBJ2-7, the V gene TRBV20-1; TRBD1 or TRBD2 may be the D gene (6 bases each). Trimming pared 7 bases from V and 2 bases from J, leaving 21 bases between. The CDR3 consists of 15 residues. Looked up from germline, CDR1 is DFQATT and CDR2 is SNEGSKA (reference sequence). CDR3 sequence reads: CSGGAQAPGAYEQYF. CDR3 in DNA: TGCAGTGGGGGGGCCCAAGCGCCAGGAGCCTACGAGCAGTACTTC.

This clonotype has just a few counts. V gene TRBV4-1 combines with J gene TRBJ2-1, with a weak D call TRBD2 (5 bases). Germline CDR1 MGHRA, CDR2 YSYEKL. Trimming stripped 0 bases from V and 8 bases from J, with 11 bases between. This CDR3 region has 14 residues. CDR3 in amino acids: CASSQDQADYEQFF. DNA of the CDR3: TGCGCCAGCAGCCAAGATCAGGCGGACTATGAGCAGTTCTTC.

This clonotype appeared many times. This chain connects TRBV2 to TRBJ2-5; 10 bases map to TRBD2. The ends lost 4 bases at V and 1 base at J; junction bases unmatched: 3. The CDR3 sequence is 15 residues long. Germline loops: CDR1 SNHLY, CDR2 FYNNEI. CDR3 in amino acids: CASSGAGGTQETQYF. The CDR3 nucleotides read TGTGCCAGCAGTGGAGCGGGGGGGACCCAAGAGACCCAGTACTTC. The full variable domain, with the rest looked up from reference TRBV2 and TRBJ2-5, is EPEVTQTPSHQVTQMGQEVILRCVPISNHLYFYWYRQILGQKVEFLVSFYNNEISEKSEIFDDQFSVERPDGSNFTLKIRSTKLEDSAMYFCASSGAGGTQETQYFGPGTRLLVL.

The rearrangement links TRBV6-2 or TRBV6-3 to TRBJ1-2, with D hard to call. CDR3 length equals 14 residues. The germline gives CDR1 MNHEY, CDR2 SVGEGT. The V end was cut by 0 bases, the J end by 1 base, with 6 bases between. CDR3 in amino acids: CASSYSPVNYGYTF. The CDR3 region has the DNA TGTGCCAGCAGTTACTCTCCCGTTAACTATGGCTACACCTTC.

The chain has TRBV27 and TRBJ1-1; 7 nucleotides align to TRBD1. The CDR3 is 12 amino acids. The ends lost 5 bases at V and 6 bases at J; junction bases unmatched: 3. Germline V CDR1 and CDR2: MNHEY, SMNVEV (reference sequence). The CDR3 region has the DNA TGTGCCAGCAGTAGGGGGCCCGCTGAAGCTTTCTTT. Encoded protein: CASSRGPAEAFF.

The V and J genes are TRBV15 and TRBJ1-2, with D hard to call. From germline, CDR1 is LNHNV and CDR2 YYDKDF (reference sequence). The CDR3 consists of 15 residues. Trimming removed 0 bases from V and 9 bases from J, with 17 bases in between. CDR3 bases: TGTGCCACCAGCAGAGATAGAGACAACAGACGCAGCTACACCTTC. Protein sequence: CATSRDRDNRRSYTF.

This clonotype occurred many times. The rearrangement links TRBV28 to TRBJ2-7; D is unclear. Germline values: CDR1 MDHEN, CDR2 SYDVKM. The CDR3 extends over 14 amino acids. V gave up 6 bases and J gave up 2 bases, with 14 bases separating them. CDR3 protein: CASRYPRLPYEQYF. As DNA, the CDR3 is TGTGCCAGCAGGTATCCTAGGTTGCCCTACGAGCAGTACTTC.

The chain is built from TRBV10-3 and TRBJ1-1; no clear D. Germline V gene lookup returns CDR1 ENHRY and CDR2 SYGVKD. V dropped 0 bases and J dropped 7 bases, with 9 bases sitting between them. The CDR3 length is 13 residues. This CDR3 is CAISESATHEAFF. CDR3 sequence (DNA): TGTGCCATCAGTGAGTCGGCAACACATGAAGCTTTCTTT.

J is TRBJ1-2 and V is TRBV19; 8 nucleotides agree with TRBD1. Germline lookup yields CDR1 LNHDA and CDR2 SQIVND (reference sequence). There are 15 residues in the CDR3. After removal of 6 bases from V and 3 bases from J, the junction contained 9 bases not matched to a gene. The CDR3 DNA reads as TGTGCCAGTAGCAAAGGGACAGGAGTTTACTATGGCTACACCTTC. It yields the protein CASSKGTGVYYGYTF.

The gene calls are TRBV28 and TRBJ1-5, with 11 bases that match TRBD1. Losses at the gene ends were 4 bases for V and 0 bases for J; bases not matched to a gene: 8. Germline V CDR1 and CDR2: MDHEN, SYDVKM. The CDR3 loop spans 18 amino acids. CDR3 nucleotide sequence: TGTGCCAGCAGTTCAACCGGGACAGGGGGAGATAGCAATCAGCCCCAGCATTTT. This sequence encodes CASSSTGTGGDSNQPQHF.

This clonotype was recorded many times. CDR3 nucleotides: TGTGCCAGCAGCCAAGTAAAGGACAGGGGACTAGCCAAAAACATTCAGTACTTC. This codes for CASSQVKDRGLAKNIQYF. V is TRBV3-1 and J is TRBJ2-4, with 9 nucleotides matching TRBD1. Germline loops: CDR1 LGHDT, CDR2 YNNKEL (reference sequence). The CDR3 contains 18 residues. J was trimmed by 0 bases and V by 1 base; bases with no gene match: 7.

This clonotype was seen ten or more times. The V call is TRBV5-4, the J call TRBJ1-5; D may be TRBD1 (6 bases). Looked up from germline, CDR1 is SGHNT and CDR2 is YYREEE (reference sequence). V was clipped by 1 base and J by 7 bases, with 12 bases between them. The CDR3 totals 14 residues. The CDR3 bases are TGTGCCAGCAGCTTGAACGGGGGCGGGCAGCCCCAGCATTTT. This codes for CASSLNGGGQPQHF.